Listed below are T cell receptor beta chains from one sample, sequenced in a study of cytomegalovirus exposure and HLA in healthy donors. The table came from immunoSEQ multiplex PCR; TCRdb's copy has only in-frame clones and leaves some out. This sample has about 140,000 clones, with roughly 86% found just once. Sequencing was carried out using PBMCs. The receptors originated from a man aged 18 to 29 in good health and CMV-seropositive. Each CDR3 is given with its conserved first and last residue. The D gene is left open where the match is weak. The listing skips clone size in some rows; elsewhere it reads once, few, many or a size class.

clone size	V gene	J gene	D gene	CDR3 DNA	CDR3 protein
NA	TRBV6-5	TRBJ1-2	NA	TGTGCCAGCAGGGGTTCAAGAACAGGGATTCATGGCTACACCTTC	CASRGSRTGIHGYTF
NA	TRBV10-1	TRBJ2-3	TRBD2	TGCGCCAGCAGTGAGTCAGAGCGGGGGGACACGGATACGCAGTATTTT	CASSESERGDTDTQYF
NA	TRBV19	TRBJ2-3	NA	TGTGCCAGTAGGCTCTCGGGAACAGATACGCAGTATTTT	CASRLSGTDTQYF
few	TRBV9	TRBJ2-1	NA	TGTGCCAGCAGCGTAGGGGCCGATAAGAATGAGCAGTTCTTC	CASSVGADKNEQFF
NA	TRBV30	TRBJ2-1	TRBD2	TGTGCCTATATACTAGCGAAACGTGAGGGATTTGAGCAGTTCTTC	CAYILAKREGFEQFF
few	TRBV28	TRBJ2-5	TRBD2	TGTGCCAGCAGTTTGGGAGGGAGAGAGACCCAGTACTTC	CASSLGGRETQYF
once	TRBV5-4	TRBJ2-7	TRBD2	TGTGCCAGCAGCCTGGGCGGGAGGGCCGGACCCTACGAGCAGTACTTC	CASSLGGRAGPYEQYF
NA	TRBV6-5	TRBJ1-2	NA	TGTGCCAGCAGTTATTCGGCTGACAGATTAGAAGGCTACACCTTC	CASSYSADRLEGYTF
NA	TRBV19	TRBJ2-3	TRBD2	TGTGCCAGTGCCGGACTAGCAATCACAGATACGCAGTATTTT	CASAGLAITDTQYF
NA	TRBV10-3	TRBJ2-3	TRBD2	TGTGCCATCAGTGAAGCGGGGGCGGGCACAGATACGCAGTATTTT	CAISEAGAGTDTQYF
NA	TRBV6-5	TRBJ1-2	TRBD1	TGTGCCAGCAGTTCCTACTCCGGGACAGCCTATGGCTACACCTTC	CASSSYSGTAYGYTF
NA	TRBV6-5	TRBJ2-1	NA	TGTGCCAGCAGTCTGTCTAGCTATGGCAATGAGCAGTTCTTC	CASSLSSYGNEQFF
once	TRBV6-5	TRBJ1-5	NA	TGTGCCAGCAGTGCTGACATGGTCTCGGATCAGCCCCAGCATTTT	CASSADMVSDQPQHF
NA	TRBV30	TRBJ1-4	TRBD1	TGTGCCTGGAGTTTCCCTACAGGGGGCCGAAAACTGTTTTTT	CAWSFPTGGRKLFF
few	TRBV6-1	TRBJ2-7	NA	TGTGCCAGCAGTGAAGCGGAGAGGAAGGCGAACTACGAGCAGTACTTC	CASSEAERKANYEQYF
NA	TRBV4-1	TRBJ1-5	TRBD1	TGCGCCAGCAGCCAAGCCCATGGACAGGGGGATGGTCAGCCCCAGCATTTT	CASSQAHGQGDGQPQHF
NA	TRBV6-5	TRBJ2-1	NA	TGTGCCAGCAGCTCGACGGACTCGTCCTACAATGAGCAGTTCTTC	CASSSTDSSYNEQFF
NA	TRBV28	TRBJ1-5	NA	TGTGCCAGCAGTCCCCGCAGGGTAGACAATCAGCCCCAGCATTTT	CASSPRRVDNQPQHF
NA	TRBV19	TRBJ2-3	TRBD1	TGTGCCTCAAAATTAGGGACAGCTAGCACAGATACGCAGTATTTT	CASKLGTASTDTQYF
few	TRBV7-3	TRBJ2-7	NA	TGTGCCAGCAGCCGGGGCGGAACAGGGCCCAGAGAGCAGTACTTC	CASSRGGTGPREQYF
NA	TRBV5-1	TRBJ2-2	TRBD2	TGCGCCAGCAGCCCGACGGCAGCGGGAGTAAACACCGGGGAGCTGTTTTTT	CASSPTAAGVNTGELFF
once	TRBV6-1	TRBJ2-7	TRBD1	TGTGCCAGCAGTGAGTATCGACAGGGGGACTACGAGCAGTACTTC	CASSEYRQGDYEQYF
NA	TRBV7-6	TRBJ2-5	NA	TGTGCCAGCAGCTTACATGCGGGCGAGATAGGAGAGACCCAGTACTTC	CASSLHAGEIGETQYF
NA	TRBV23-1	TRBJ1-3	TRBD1	TGCGCCAGCAGTCAATCCCCCGACAGGGCAACTGGAAACACCATATATTTT	CASSQSPDRATGNTIYF
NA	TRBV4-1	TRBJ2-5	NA	TGCGCCAGCAGCCAAGTAGGAGGGGCCCAGTACTTC	CASSQVGGAQYF
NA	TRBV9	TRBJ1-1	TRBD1	TGTGCCAGCAGCCCCTACAGGGGTCCGGACACTGAAGCTTTCTTT	CASSPYRGPDTEAFF
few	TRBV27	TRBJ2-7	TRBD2	TGTGCCAGCAGTTTCGACGGGAGGGCAGGGAACGAGCAGTACTTC	CASSFDGRAGNEQYF
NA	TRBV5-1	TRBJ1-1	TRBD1	TGCGCCAGCAGCGAAAGGGACAGGGGGAGACGAAGCACTGAAGCTTTCTTT	CASSERDRGRRSTEAFF
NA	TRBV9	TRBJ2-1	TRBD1	TGTGCCAGCAGCGGATACTTTGGACAGGGTAGGGGCAATGAGCAGTTCTTC	CASSGYFGQGRGNEQFF
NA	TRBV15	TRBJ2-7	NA	TGTGCCACCAGCTTAGCCCTTACCTACGAGCAGTACTTC	CATSLALTYEQYF
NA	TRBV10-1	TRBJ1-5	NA	TGCGCCAGCAGTGAAAACCAGGGCAATCAGCCCCAGCATTTT	CASSENQGNQPQHF
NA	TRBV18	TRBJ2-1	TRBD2	TGTGCCAGCTCACTCGGGACTAGCGGGTACAATGAGCAGTTCTTC	CASSLGTSGYNEQFF
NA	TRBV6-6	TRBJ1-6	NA	TGTGCCAGCAGTTCCCGTGACGGGGTCCATAACCCACCCCTCCACTTT	CASSSRDGVHNPPLHF
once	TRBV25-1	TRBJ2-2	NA	TGTGCCAGCAGGAGCAGGGGTGCGAACACCGGGGAGCTGTTTTTT	CASRSRGANTGELFF
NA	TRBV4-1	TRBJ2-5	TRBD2	TGCGCCAGCAGCCAAGACGCTAGCGGGCAGACCCAGTACTTC	CASSQDASGQTQYF
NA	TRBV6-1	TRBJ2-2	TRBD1	TGTGCCATCCGCCAGGGGGCGCCTGACACCGGGGAGCTGTTTTTT	CAIRQGAPDTGELFF
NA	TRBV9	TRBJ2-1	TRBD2	TGTGCCAGCAGCGTGGGACTAGCGGGAGGGGGCGATGAGCAGTTCTTC	CASSVGLAGGGDEQFF
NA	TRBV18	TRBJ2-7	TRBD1	TGTGCCAGCTCACCCTTGGGACAGGGGCTAACCTACGAGCAGTACTTC	CASSPLGQGLTYEQYF
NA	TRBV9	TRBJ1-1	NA	TGTGCCAGCAGCCTGGCGGCAGGGATGGTGAACGCTGAAGCTTTCTTT	CASSLAAGMVNAEAFF
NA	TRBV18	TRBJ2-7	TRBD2	TGTGCCAGCTCACCCCCCGGGGGGGAGACGGGGCAGTACTTC	CASSPPGGETGQYF
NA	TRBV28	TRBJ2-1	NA	TGTGCCAGCAGTTTGAACAGGGCCAGCGAGCAGTTCTTC	CASSLNRASEQFF
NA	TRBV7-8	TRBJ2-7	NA	TGTGCCAGCAGCTTAAAGCGCGAGTCTAGCGAGCAGTACTTC	CASSLKRESSEQYF
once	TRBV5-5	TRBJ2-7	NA	TGTGCCAGCAGCTTGGAGCCGGGAACCCCTTTTGGTGAGCAGTACTTC	CASSLEPGTPFGEQYF
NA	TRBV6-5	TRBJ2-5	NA	TGTGCCAGCAGTTACTCGACAATCCAAGAGACCCAGTACTTC	CASSYSTIQETQYF
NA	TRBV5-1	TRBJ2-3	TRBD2	TGCGCCAGCAGCTTGGCAGTAGCGGGAGGATCAGATACGCAGTATTTT	CASSLAVAGGSDTQYF
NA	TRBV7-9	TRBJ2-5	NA	TGTGCCAGCAGCGTTACAGGGATTACGCAAGAGACCCAGTACTTC	CASSVTGITQETQYF
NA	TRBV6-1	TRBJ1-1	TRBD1	TGTGCCAGCAGTGCCGGGACAGGGGGCAAAACTGAAGCTTTCTTT	CASSAGTGGKTEAFF
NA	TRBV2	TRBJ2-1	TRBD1	TGTGCCAGCAACGACAGGGTCGGCGAGCAGTTCTTC	CASNDRVGEQFF
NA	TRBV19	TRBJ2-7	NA	TGTGCCACCACGGACAGCTCCTACGAGCAGTACTTC	CATTDSSYEQYF
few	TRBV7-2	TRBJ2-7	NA	TGTGCCAGCAGCTTAGACGCCAGGGACGAGCAGTACTTC	CASSLDARDEQYF
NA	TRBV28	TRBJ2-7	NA	TGTGCCAGCAGTTTATGGGCGGGGCTCGCGGGACCAACCAAAAGCTCCTACGAGCAGTACTTC	CASSLWAGLAGPTKSSYEQYF
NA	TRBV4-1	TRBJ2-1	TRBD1	TGCGCCAGCAGCCTGGGACAGGGGGCCCGGCCACATGAGCAGTTCTTC	CASSLGQGARPHEQFF
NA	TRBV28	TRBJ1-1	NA	TGTGCCAGCAGCTTTCCTGGGGGGATGAACACTGAAGCTTTCTTT	CASSFPGGMNTEAFF
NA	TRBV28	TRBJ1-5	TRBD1	TGTGCCAGCAGTAACAGGGGTGGCAATCAGCCCCAGCATTTT	CASSNRGGNQPQHF
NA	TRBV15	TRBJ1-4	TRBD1	TGTGCCACCAGCAGGACAGGGGATAGGGCAACTAATGAAAAACTGTTTTTT	CATSRTGDRATNEKLFF
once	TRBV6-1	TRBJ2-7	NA	TGTGCCAGCAGTGAAAGGGCGGGGAGCTCCTACGAGCAGTACTTC	CASSERAGSSYEQYF
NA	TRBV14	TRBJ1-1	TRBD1	TGTGCCAGCAGCCAAGATTTTGGAGGGGGCCGGGCTTTCTTT	CASSQDFGGGRAFF
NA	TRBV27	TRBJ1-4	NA	TGTGCCAGCAGTCCCTCGTGGGCCACTAATGAAAAACTGTTTTTT	CASSPSWATNEKLFF
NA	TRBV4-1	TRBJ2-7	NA	TGCGCCAGCAGCCAAGATGGGAGGGGGGCGAGCGAGCAGTACTTC	CASSQDGRGASEQYF
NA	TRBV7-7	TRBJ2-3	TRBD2	TGTGCTAGCAGTACCCAGACTAGCGGGAGGGGGAGCACAGATACGCAGTATTTT	CASSTQTSGRGSTDTQYF